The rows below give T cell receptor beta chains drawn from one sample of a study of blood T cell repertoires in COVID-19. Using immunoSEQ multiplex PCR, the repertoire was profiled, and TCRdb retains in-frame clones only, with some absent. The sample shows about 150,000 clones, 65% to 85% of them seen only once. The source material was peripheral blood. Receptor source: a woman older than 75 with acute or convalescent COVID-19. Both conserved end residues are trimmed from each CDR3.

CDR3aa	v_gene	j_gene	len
ASSASGTGDQPQH	TRBV9	TRBJ1-5	13
ASSRTGELF	TRBV14	TRBJ2-2	9
ASSVVGGSYNEQF	TRBV9	TRBJ2-1	13
AWSSPGGEAF	TRBV30	TRBJ1-1	10
ASSLGQGGEKLF	TRBV18	TRBJ1-4	12
ASSLSAGRSGNTIY	TRBV7-2	TRBJ1-3	14
ASSRSYGDYEQY	TRBV6-5	TRBJ2-7	12
ASSLVQFGEAF	TRBV7-9	TRBJ1-1	11
ASSVRTDYNEQF	TRBV2	TRBJ2-1	12
ASSPLGGSGNTIY	TRBV18	TRBJ1-3	13
ASSSRTSPTTDTQY	TRBV19	TRBJ2-3	14
ASSPHDTGQETQY	TRBV6-2/TRBV6-3	TRBJ2-5	13
ASSYNTGTGGYGYT	TRBV7-6	TRBJ1-2	14
ASSPGTSGRLLGEQY	TRBV25-1	TRBJ2-7	15